This paragraph reports one T cell receptor beta chain. The data were produced by immunoSEQ multiplex PCR, yet TCRdb's version contains in-frame clones alone and is incomplete. The data hold 130,000 or so clones, with more than 65% observed a single time. The sample is drawn from a study of T cell responses to AZD1222 COVID-19 vaccine. Doses given second, at about 4 or about 12 weeks, were pooled. The sequencing used peripheral blood, collected 28 days after the second AZD1222 dose. The sequence was collected from an adult who received the AZD1222 COVID-19 vaccine.

The CDR3 DNA reads TGTGCCAGCTCACCATCTAGACAGGGGGGACCGGGTGAGCAGTTCTTC. Translating it yields CASSPSRQGGPGEQFF. This chain joins TRBV18 and TRBJ2-1; 9 bases are shared with TRBD1. J lost 9 bases, V lost 2 bases, and 11 bases had no gene match. The germline gives CDR1 KGHSH, CDR2 LQKENI. CDR3 length: 16 residues.